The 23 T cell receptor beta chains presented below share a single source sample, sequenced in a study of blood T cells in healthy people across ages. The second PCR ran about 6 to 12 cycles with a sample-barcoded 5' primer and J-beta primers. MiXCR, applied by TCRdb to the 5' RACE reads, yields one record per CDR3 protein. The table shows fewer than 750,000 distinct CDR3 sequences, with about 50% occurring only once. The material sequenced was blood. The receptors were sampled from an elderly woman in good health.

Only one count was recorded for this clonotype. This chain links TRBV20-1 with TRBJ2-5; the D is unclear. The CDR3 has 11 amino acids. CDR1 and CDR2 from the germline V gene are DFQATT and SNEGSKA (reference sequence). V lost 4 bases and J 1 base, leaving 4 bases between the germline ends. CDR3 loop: CSATSQETQYF. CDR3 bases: TGCAGTGCTACATCCCAAGAGACCCAGTACTTC.

The CDR3 protein is CASSETDRNTEAFF. The DNA for the CDR3 is TGTGCCAGCAGTGAGACTGACAGGAACACTGAAGCTTTCTTT. The chain employs TRBV6-1 and TRBJ1-1; TRBD1 is a possible D gene (5 bases). CDR3 length equals 14 residues. The germline V and J ends were trimmed by 3 bases and 1 base, with 9 bases remaining between them. CDR1 and CDR2 from the germline V gene are MNHNS and SASEGT.

CDR3 residues: CASSLLVTTGELFF. CDR3 in DNA: TGTGCCAGCAGTTTACTGGTAACCACCGGGGAGCTGTTTTTT. This chain uses TRBV12-3 or TRBV12-4 with TRBJ2-2; D gene ambiguous. This CDR3 has 14 residues. Trimming removed 2 bases at V and 4 bases at J, with 8 bases between.

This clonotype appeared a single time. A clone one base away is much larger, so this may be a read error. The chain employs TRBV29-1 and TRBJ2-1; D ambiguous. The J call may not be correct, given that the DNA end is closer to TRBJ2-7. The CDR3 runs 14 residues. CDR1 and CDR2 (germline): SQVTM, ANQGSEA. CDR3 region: CSVALRRTYNEQYF. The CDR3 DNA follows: TGCAGCGTTGCTTTGCGACGTACCTACAATGAGCAGTACTTC.

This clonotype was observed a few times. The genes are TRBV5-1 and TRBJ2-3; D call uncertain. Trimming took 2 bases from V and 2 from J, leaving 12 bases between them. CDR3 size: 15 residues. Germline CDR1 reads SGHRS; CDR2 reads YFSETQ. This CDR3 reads CASSFGQRTTDTQYF. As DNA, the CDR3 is TGCGCCAGCAGCTTCGGCCAGAGAACCACAGATACGCAGTATTTT.

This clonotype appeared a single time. The CDR3 loop is CASSSTGRSEAFF. Written as DNA, the CDR3 is TGCGCCAGCAGCTCAACAGGGCGGTCTGAAGCTTTCTTT. The V gene is TRBV5-1, the J gene TRBJ1-1; perhaps TRBD1 as D (6 bases). V gave up 3 bases and J gave up 6 bases, with 12 bases separating them. CDR1 and CDR2 from the germline V gene are SGHRS and YFSETQ. The length of the CDR3 is 13 residues.

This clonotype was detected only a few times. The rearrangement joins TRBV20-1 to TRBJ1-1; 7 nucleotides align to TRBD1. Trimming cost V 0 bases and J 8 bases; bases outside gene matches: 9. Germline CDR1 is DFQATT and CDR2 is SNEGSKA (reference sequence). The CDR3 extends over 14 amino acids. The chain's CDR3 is CSARDHRGHVEAFF. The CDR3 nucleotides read TGCAGTGCTAGAGATCATAGGGGGCACGTGGAAGCTTTCTTT.

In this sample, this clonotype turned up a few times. CDR3 DNA: TGTGCCAGCAGCTTAGCTTATGAGGGGCGGGGCTACACCTTC. The encoded protein is CASSLAYEGRGYTF. The chain employs TRBV7-2 and TRBJ1-2; a possible D gene is TRBD1 (5 bases). The V and J ends lost 0 bases and 8 bases respectively, with 13 bases between them. The CDR3 loop spans 14 amino acids. Per germline, CDR1 SGHTA and CDR2 FQGNSA.

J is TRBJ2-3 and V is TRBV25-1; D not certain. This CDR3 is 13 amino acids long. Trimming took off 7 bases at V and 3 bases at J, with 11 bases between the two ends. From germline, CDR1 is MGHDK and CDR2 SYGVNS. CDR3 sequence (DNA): TGTGCCAGCACCCATCCAGGAACAGATACGCAGTATTTT. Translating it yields CASTHPGTDTQYF.

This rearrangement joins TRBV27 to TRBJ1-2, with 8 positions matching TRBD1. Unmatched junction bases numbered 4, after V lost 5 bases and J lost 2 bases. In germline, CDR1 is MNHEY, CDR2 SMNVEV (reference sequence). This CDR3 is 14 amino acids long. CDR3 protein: CASSHGQGNYGYTF. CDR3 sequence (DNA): TGTGCCAGCAGTCATGGACAGGGAAACTATGGCTACACCTTC.

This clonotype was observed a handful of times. CDR3 DNA: TGTGCCAGCAGTAAGTTCCGGGAACCAGAGGGACATGAGCAGTACTTC. The encoded protein is CASSKFREPEGHEQYF. V gene TRBV6-2 or TRBV6-3 combines with J gene TRBJ2-5; D is possibly TRBD1 (6 bases). Germline CDR1 reads MNHEY; CDR2 reads SVGEGT. V was pared by 5 bases and J by 11 bases, with 27 bases between. The CDR3 is 16 amino acids.

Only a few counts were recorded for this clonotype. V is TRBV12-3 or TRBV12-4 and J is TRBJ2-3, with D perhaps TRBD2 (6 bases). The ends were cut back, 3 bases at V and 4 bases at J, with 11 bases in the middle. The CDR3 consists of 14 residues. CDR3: CASSFRRDADTQYF. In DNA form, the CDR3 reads TGTGCCAGCAGTTTTCGGCGGGACGCAGATACGCAGTATTTT.

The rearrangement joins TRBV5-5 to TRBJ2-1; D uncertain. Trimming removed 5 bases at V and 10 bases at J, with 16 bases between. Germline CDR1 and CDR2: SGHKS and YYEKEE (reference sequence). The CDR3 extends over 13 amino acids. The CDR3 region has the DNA TGTGCCAGCAGAAACCAAGGCAACAGCGAGCAGTTCTTC. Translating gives CASRNQGNSEQFF.

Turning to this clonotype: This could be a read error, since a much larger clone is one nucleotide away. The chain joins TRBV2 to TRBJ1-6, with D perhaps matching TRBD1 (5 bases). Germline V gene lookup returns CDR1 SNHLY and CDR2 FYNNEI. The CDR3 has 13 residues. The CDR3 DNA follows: TGTGCCAGTAAGACAGAAGAGAATTCACCCCCCCACTTT. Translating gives CASKTEENSPPHF.

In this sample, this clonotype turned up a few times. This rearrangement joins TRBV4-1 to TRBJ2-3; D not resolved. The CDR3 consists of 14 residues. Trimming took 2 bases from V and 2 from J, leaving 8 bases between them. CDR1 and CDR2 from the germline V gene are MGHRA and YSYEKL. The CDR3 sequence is CASSQPESTDTQYF. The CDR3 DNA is TGCGCCAGCAGCCAACCGGAATCCACAGATACGCAGTATTTT.

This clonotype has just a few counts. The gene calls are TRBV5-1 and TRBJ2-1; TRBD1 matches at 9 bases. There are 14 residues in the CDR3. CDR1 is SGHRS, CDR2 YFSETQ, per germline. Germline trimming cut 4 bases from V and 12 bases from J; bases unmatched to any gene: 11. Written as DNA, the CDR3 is TGCGCCAGCAGCAGGGGGACAGGGAGTGGAACGCAGTTCTTC. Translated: CASSRGTGSGTQFF.

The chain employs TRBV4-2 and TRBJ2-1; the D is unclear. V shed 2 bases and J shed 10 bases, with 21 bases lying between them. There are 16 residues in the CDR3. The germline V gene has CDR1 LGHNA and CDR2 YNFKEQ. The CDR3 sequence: CASSQIGRALGREQFF. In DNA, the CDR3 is TGTGCCAGCAGCCAAATCGGCCGGGCCCTCGGGCGGGAGCAGTTCTTC.

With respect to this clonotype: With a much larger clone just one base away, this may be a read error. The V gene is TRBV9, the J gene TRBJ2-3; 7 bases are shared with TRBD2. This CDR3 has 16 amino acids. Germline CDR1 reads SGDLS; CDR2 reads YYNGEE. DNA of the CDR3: TGTGCCAGCAGCGTCTTTGGCGGGAGTAAGACAGATGCGCAGTATTTT. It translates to CASSVFGGSKTDAQYF.

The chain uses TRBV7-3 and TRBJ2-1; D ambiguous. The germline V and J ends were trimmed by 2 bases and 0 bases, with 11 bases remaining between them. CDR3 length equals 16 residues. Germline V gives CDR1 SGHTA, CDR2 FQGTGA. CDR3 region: CASSLEESRSYNEQFF. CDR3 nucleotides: TGTGCCAGCAGCTTAGAGGAGTCCCGCTCCTACAATGAGCAGTTCTTC.

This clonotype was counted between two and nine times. CDR3 loop: CASSLRPSQGANTGELFF. DNA for the CDR3: TGTGCCAGCAGCTTAAGGCCCTCGCAGGGAGCGAACACCGGGGAGCTGTTTTTT. The chain uses TRBV7-3 and TRBJ2-2, with D possibly being TRBD1 or TRBD2 (5 bases each). Germline CDR1 SGHTA, CDR2 FQGTGA. CDR3 size: 18 residues. Trimming took 1 base from V and 0 from J, leaving 15 bases between them.

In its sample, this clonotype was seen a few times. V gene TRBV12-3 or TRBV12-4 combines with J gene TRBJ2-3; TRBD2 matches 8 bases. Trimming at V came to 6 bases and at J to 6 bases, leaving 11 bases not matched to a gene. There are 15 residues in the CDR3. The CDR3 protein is CASRHSGERGDTQYF. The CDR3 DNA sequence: TGTGCCAGCAGACATAGCGGGGAGCGGGGCGATACGCAGTATTTT.

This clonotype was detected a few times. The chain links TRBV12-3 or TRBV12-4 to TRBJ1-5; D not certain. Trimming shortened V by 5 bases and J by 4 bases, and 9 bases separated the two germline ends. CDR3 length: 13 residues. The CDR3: CASSVEVNQPQHF. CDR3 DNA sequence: TGTGCCAGCAGTGTTGAGGTGAATCAGCCCCAGCATTTT.

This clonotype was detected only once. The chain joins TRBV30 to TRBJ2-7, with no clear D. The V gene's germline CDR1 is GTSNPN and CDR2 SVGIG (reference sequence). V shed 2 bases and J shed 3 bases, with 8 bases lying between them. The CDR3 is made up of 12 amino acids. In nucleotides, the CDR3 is TGTGCCTGGAGTAAGGTGGGCTACGAGCAGTACTTC. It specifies CAWSKVGYEQYF.